This T cell receptor beta chain was obtained from a study of shared clonotypes between healthy human individuals. With regard to this clone: Its specificity is not known. This specimen includes other DNA sequences encoding the same CDR3.

Deletions cut 5 bases from V and 3 bases from J, with 8 bases between. The length of the CDR3 is 12 residues. Germline CDR1 is SEHNR and CDR2 is FQNEAQ (reference sequence). Study-wide results and limits: Among donors, the sharing of clonotypes was expected to be influenced by sequencing depth. Among the subsets, naive ones generally showed larger estimated richness than memory ones.

Using immunoSEQ multiplex PCR, the repertoire was profiled, and TCRdb retains in-frame clones only, with some absent. The sample yields around 2,100,000 clones, about 95% seen once. As defined, naive CD8 cells were CD45RO-negative and positively selected for CCR7, with terminally differentiated effector memory CD45RA+ cells excluded. Material: naive CD8+ T cells sorted from blood. V gene TRBV7-9 combines with J gene TRBJ2-7; no definite D call. The receptor comes from a man aged 18-30 years in good health. The CDR3 loop is CASSPDLYEQYF. The CDR3 DNA is TGTGCCAGCAGCCCGGACCTCTACGAGCAGTACTTC.